A single sample gave rise to the 31 T cell receptor beta chains below, sequenced in a study of T cells expressing NK-cell markers. For each CDR3 protein, TCRdb gives one entry from its re-call of the 5' RACE reads, without DNA. This sample contains 350,000 to 400,000 distinct CDR3 sequences. The specimen was blood T cells: a sorted CD56 or NKG2C T cell subset, CD4+ or CD8+ T cells, or bulk PBMC T cells (not recorded which). The receptors come from a woman between 45 and 65 years old in good health.

The CDR3 loop reads CASSSGTSGSPSYEQYF. This sequence joins TRBV7-9 and TRBJ2-7; TCRdb indicates TRBD2, and absent DNA this call remains unverified. CDR1 and CDR2 (germline): SEHNR, FQNEAQ (reference sequence). The CDR3 consists of 17 residues.

V gene TRBV20-1 combines with J gene TRBJ2-1. This CDR3 contains 14 residues. Germline CDR1 reads DFQATT; CDR2 reads SNEGSKA (reference sequence). CDR3 loop: CSAPRVGDYNEQFF.

The V gene is TRBV24-1, the J gene TRBJ2-3; TCRdb returns TRBD2, unconfirmable since there is no DNA. Germline lookup yields CDR1 KGHDR and CDR2 SFDVKD. The CDR3 is made up of 17 amino acids. CDR3: CATSDPRATPSTDTQYF.

V usage is TRBV6-5 and J usage is TRBJ2-2; the TCRdb D gene call, TRBD2, has no DNA to confirm it. The CDR3 spans 16 residues. The germline V gene encodes CDR1 MNHEY and CDR2 SVGAGI. CDR3 sequence: CASSGGLAENTGELFF.

The CDR3 spells CASSGGREGSYEQYF. V is TRBV5-1 and J is TRBJ2-7; absent DNA, TCRdb's TRBD2 call cannot be checked. Germline assignment: CDR1 SGHRS and CDR2 YFSETQ. The CDR3 has 15 amino acids.

This chain joins TRBV20-1 and TRBJ1-1; with no DNA, the TCRdb D assignment of TRBD1 cannot be verified. CDR1 and CDR2 (germline): DFQATT, SNEGSKA (reference sequence). The CDR3 consists of 16 residues. The CDR3 here is CSARGTGGRIRTEAFF.

The CDR3 loop is CASSTTGANSPLHF. The V and J genes are TRBV11-3 and TRBJ1-6; TCRdb proposes TRBD1, but this gene call is untestable without DNA. CDR3 length: 14 amino acids. CDR1 is SGHNT, CDR2 YENEEA, per germline.

The V and J genes are TRBV13 and TRBJ2-5; TCRdb indicates TRBD1, and absent DNA this call remains unverified. This CDR3 has 16 amino acids. CDR1 and CDR2 (germline): PRHDT, FYEKMQ (reference sequence). CDR3 amino acids: CASSLMGTGVQETQYF.

The chain joins TRBV4-1 to TRBJ2-7; with no DNA, the TCRdb D assignment of TRBD1 cannot be verified. CDR1 and CDR2 (germline): MGHRA, YSYEKL. The CDR3 extends over 16 amino acids. CDR3 sequence reads: CASSQGRTGTTYEQYF.

The genes are TRBV14 and TRBJ1-4. The CDR3 sequence is 16 residues long. Germline loops: CDR1 SGHDN, CDR2 FVKESK. CDR3 residues: CASSPLQGSLREKLFF.

This chain links TRBV11-2 with TRBJ2-2. The CDR3 covers 13 residues. CDR1 and CDR2 (germline): SGHAT, FQNNGV. This CDR3 is CASSSSGAGELFF.

This chain uses TRBV29-1 with TRBJ2-1; as DNA is missing, the TRBD2 call by TCRdb cannot be tested. Per germline, CDR1 SQVTM and CDR2 ANQGSEA. This CDR3 is 15 amino acids long. The CDR3 loop is CSVESGRGPYNEQFF.

This chain uses TRBV7-2 with TRBJ2-1; TCRdb's assignment of TRBD2 cannot be checked, as there is no DNA. Germline V gene lookup returns CDR1 SGHTA and CDR2 FQGNSA. The CDR3 loop spans 18 amino acids. CDR3: CASSGQGGRVSSYNEQFF.

The chain is built from TRBV4-2 and TRBJ2-7; TCRdb outputs TRBD1, but without DNA this stays unchecked. The CDR3 is made up of 15 amino acids. CDR1 is LGHNA, CDR2 YNFKEQ, per germline. CDR3 sequence reads: CASSLEDRGPYEQYF.

V gene TRBV2 combines with J gene TRBJ2-3. The germline gives CDR1 SNHLY, CDR2 FYNNEI. The CDR3 totals 13 residues. CDR3: CASSTHPWGTQYF.

J is TRBJ2-7 and V is TRBV5-1; the TCRdb D gene call, TRBD2, has no DNA to confirm it. Germline V gives CDR1 SGHRS, CDR2 YFSETQ. This CDR3 region has 13 residues. The chain's CDR3 is CASSSDSVNEQYF.

The chain carries TRBV24-1 and TRBJ2-1; TCRdb reports TRBD2, a call that lacks DNA to check it against. CDR3 length equals 12 residues. Germline V gene lookup returns CDR1 KGHDR and CDR2 SFDVKD. The CDR3 loop is CATSQAAYEQFF.

CDR3 residues: CASSLAGTPLGSGELFF. This sequence joins TRBV5-1 and TRBJ2-2; TCRdb designates TRBD1, a call that cannot be tested without DNA. The germline V gene encodes CDR1 SGHRS and CDR2 YFSETQ. The CDR3 spans 17 residues.

The chain links TRBV2 to TRBJ2-3; TCRdb designates TRBD2, a call that cannot be tested without DNA. Germline V gene data show CDR1 as SNHLY and CDR2 as FYNNEI. The CDR3 runs 14 residues. The CDR3 reads CASLAGEGTDTQYF.

This sequence joins TRBV5-1 and TRBJ1-1; the D gene TCRdb calls, TRBD1, cannot be checked with no DNA. Germline-derived CDR1 and CDR2 are SGHRS and YFSETQ. This CDR3 is 12 amino acids long. CDR3: CASSRTGLEAFF.

The V call is TRBV20-1, the J call TRBJ2-5; the TRBD2 assignment by TCRdb is unverifiable without DNA. Germline V gene data show CDR1 as DFQATT and CDR2 as SNEGSKA (reference sequence). The CDR3 runs 13 residues. CDR3 amino acids: CSALILGLETQYF.

The genes are TRBV19 and TRBJ1-5; TCRdb indicates TRBD1, and absent DNA this call remains unverified. CDR1 and CDR2 (germline): LNHDA, SQIVND (reference sequence). This CDR3 is 16 amino acids long. The chain's CDR3 is CASSQRAQVSNQPQHF. The entire variable domain, with the rest obtained from reference TRBV19 and TRBJ1-5, is as follows: DGGITQSPKYLFRKEGQNVTLSCEQNLNHDAMYWYRQDPGQGLRLIYYSQIVNDFQKGDIAEGYSVSREKKESFPLTVTSAQKNPTAFYLCASSQRAQVSNQPQHFGDGTRLSIL.

V gene TRBV29-1 combines with J gene TRBJ2-1; the D call of TRBD2 rests on TCRdb alone, since no DNA is present to check it. CDR3 length equals 11 residues. From germline, CDR1 is SQVTM and CDR2 ANQGSEA. This CDR3 is CSVAPGLEQFF.

The CDR3 loop is CASSPGQINQPQHF. The chain carries TRBV27 and TRBJ1-5; absent DNA, TCRdb's TRBD1 call cannot be checked. This CDR3 spans 14 amino acids. Germline lookup yields CDR1 MNHEY and CDR2 SMNVEV (reference sequence).

V is TRBV25-1 and J is TRBJ2-2; TCRdb names TRBD2, which stays unverified in the absence of DNA. CDR1 MGHDK and CDR2 SYGVNS come from the germline V gene. This CDR3 region has 15 residues. The CDR3 protein is CASSETAGPTGELFF.

The V and J genes are TRBV5-1 and TRBJ1-5; TCRdb's D call of TRBD1 is untestable without DNA. CDR3 length: 15 amino acids. Germline CDR1 reads SGHRS; CDR2 reads YFSETQ. CDR3 region: CASSLEGRVGQPQHF.

V is TRBV7-9 and J is TRBJ1-2; TCRdb lists TRBD1, though no DNA is available to test this call. Germline V lookup: CDR1 SEHNR, CDR2 FQNEAQ (reference sequence). CDR3 length: 14 residues. The CDR3 reads CASSLAVAPRGYTF.

The chain recombines TRBV10-3 with TRBJ2-3. Per germline, CDR1 ENHRY and CDR2 SYGVKD. The CDR3 sequence is 11 residues long. The CDR3 sequence: CAIKSTDTQYF.

V and J are TRBV5-1 and TRBJ2-1. The CDR3 covers 15 residues. The germline gives CDR1 SGHRS, CDR2 YFSETQ. The CDR3 is CASSLGDIEYNEQFF.

CDR3 sequence reads: CASSQDDSRLLATYNEQFF. The genes are TRBV14 and TRBJ2-1. Germline values: CDR1 SGHDN, CDR2 FVKESK. The CDR3 contains 19 residues.

J is TRBJ2-5 and V is TRBV7-9. The germline V gene has CDR1 SEHNR and CDR2 FQNEAQ (reference sequence). This CDR3 contains 16 residues. CDR3 sequence: CASSEYGRKLGETQYF.